Presented here are 25 T cell receptor beta chains from one specimen sequenced in a study of T-cell reconstitution after alpha-beta-depleted transplantation in children. Library preparation (for TCRbeta) was performed with unique molecular identifiers. TCRdb ran MiXCR on the PCR reads and lists one entry per CDR3 protein. Of over 450,000 distinct CDR3 sequences in the sample, roughly a tenth were seen once. The sample consisted of PBMCs, taken before TCRalphabeta/CD19-depleted stem cell transplant. The receptors originated from a child younger than 10 with inherited bone marrow failure, due to receive a stem cell transplant.

The rearrangement uses TRBV19 and TRBJ2-2; no clear D gene. Per germline, CDR1 LNHDA and CDR2 SQIVND (reference sequence). The CDR3 has 16 residues. V was trimmed by 5 bases and J by 3 bases, leaving 16 bases between them. The chain's CDR3 is CASSLLQVLDTGELFF. CDR3 DNA sequence: TGTGCCAGTAGTCTCTTGCAGGTCTTGGACACCGGGGAGCTGTTTTTT.

This clonotype has a count of ten or more. The junction departs from the called germline gene at one end, perhaps through a read error. The chain recombines TRBV29-1 with TRBJ2-5, with D possibly matching TRBD2 (6 bases). CDR3 length: 13 residues. In germline, CDR1 is SQVTM, CDR2 ANQGSEA. The CDR3 protein is CSVEGTTQETQYF. The CDR3, as DNA: TGCAGCGTTGAAGGGACTACCCAAGAAACCCAGTACTTC. Full variable domain (rest looked up from reference TRBV29-1 and TRBJ2-5): SAVISQKPSRDICQRGTSLTIQCQVDSQVTMMFWYRQQPGQSLTLIATANQGSEATYESGFVIDKFPISRPNLTFSTLTVSNMSPEDSSIYLCSVEGTTQETQYFGPGTRLLVL.

This clonotype has a single count. One base away lies a much larger clone, so this may be a sequencing read error. The rearrangement uses TRBV29-1 and TRBJ2-7; D possibly corresponds to TRBD1 (6 bases). The CDR3 sequence is 15 residues long. Germline CDR1 and CDR2: SQVTM and ANQGSEA. V was trimmed by 3 bases and J by 0 bases, leaving 15 bases between them. In nucleotides, the CDR3 is TGCAGCGTTGACGCCCCCAGGGGCCTCTCCTACGAGCAGTACTTC. Translation gives CSVDAPRGLSYEQYF.

This clonotype has just a few counts. The V call is TRBV6-1, the J call TRBJ1-1, with unresolved D. The CDR3 contains 17 residues. V shed 2 bases and J shed 1 base, with 17 bases lying between them. The germline V gene has CDR1 MNHNS and CDR2 SASEGT. CDR3 loop: CASSEMSSGLRNTEAFF. The CDR3 DNA is TGTGCCAGCAGTGAAATGTCGTCTGGGCTAAGGAACACTGAAGCTTTCTTT.

At least ten counts were recorded for this clonotype. The rearrangement links TRBV12-3 or TRBV12-4 to TRBJ1-2; maybe TRBD1 (5 bases). V was cut by 5 bases and J by 5 bases, with 18 bases left in between. The CDR3 runs to 15 residues. CDR3 sequence reads: CASSPPFGGVYGYTF. The CDR3 DNA is TGTGCCAGCAGTCCTCCCTTTGGGGGTGTATATGGCTACACCTTC.

This clonotype was detected many times. This chain joins TRBV5-1 and TRBJ1-1; D possibly corresponds to TRBD1 (5 bases). V was shortened by 4 bases and J by 1 base, with 11 bases between the two germline ends. The CDR3 covers 14 residues. Germline CDR1 SGHRS, CDR2 YFSETQ. The CDR3 DNA reads as TGCGCCAGCAGCGCCGGACACTCGAACACTGAAGCTTTCTTT. This gives the protein CASSAGHSNTEAFF.

This clonotype was counted at least ten times. This chain's CDR3 is CAIVYLPKGRVGNQPQHF. The CDR3 DNA follows: TGTGCCATTGTTTACCTCCCAAAGGGAAGAGTTGGGAATCAGCCCCAGCATTTT. This chain joins TRBV10-3 and TRBJ1-5; the D is unclear. CDR1 and CDR2 from the germline V gene are ENHRY and SYGVKD. Trimming removed 9 bases from V and 4 bases from J, with 28 bases in between. CDR3 size: 18 residues.

This clonotype was observed at least ten times. The rearrangement uses TRBV28 and TRBJ2-7; 8 nucleotides align to TRBD2. CDR1 MDHEN and CDR2 SYDVKM come from the germline V gene. This CDR3 region has 14 residues. The ends lost 5 bases at V and 2 bases at J; junction bases unmatched: 5. The CDR3 protein is CASSRAGATYEQYF. CDR3 bases: TGTGCCAGCAGTAGAGCGGGAGCAACCTACGAGCAGTACTTC. The full variable domain, completed using reference TRBV28 and TRBJ2-7, is DVKVTQSSRYLVKRTGEKVFLECVQDMDHENMFWYRQDPGLGLRLIYFSYDVKMKEKGDIPEGYSVSREKKERFSLILESASTNQTSMYLCASSRAGATYEQYFGPGTRLTVT.

Ten or more counts support this clonotype. The chain recombines TRBV10-2 with TRBJ2-1; 10 bases fit TRBD2. Germline CDR1 WSHSY, CDR2 SAAADI. The V segment lost 8 bases and the J segment 0 bases; nucleotides outside the gene matches: 19. There are 20 residues in the CDR3. The CDR3 DNA reads as TGCGCCAGCGCAATTCCCGGGACTAGCGTCATGATAGCCTCCTACAATGAGCAGTTCTTC. Amino acid sequence: CASAIPGTSVMIASYNEQFF.

The sample holds many counts of this clonotype. The chain couples TRBV9 to TRBJ2-2; no clear D. CDR1 is SGDLS, CDR2 YYNGEE, per germline. CDR3 length equals 14 residues. Between the trimmed V and J ends, which lost 2 bases and 1 base, there was a span of 6 bases. CDR3 in amino acids: CASSVLLNTGELFF. In nucleotides, the CDR3 is TGTGCCAGCAGCGTTTTGTTGAACACCGGGGAGCTGTTTTTT. The full variable domain, with the rest looked up from reference TRBV9 and TRBJ2-2, is DSGVTQTPKHLITATGQRVTLRCSPRSGDLSVYWYQQSLDQGLQFLIQYYNGEERAKGNILERFSAQQFPDLHSELNLSSLELGDSALYFCASSVLLNTGELFFGEGSRLTVL.

This clonotype has a count of ten or more. V is TRBV15 and J is TRBJ2-3, with D possibly matching TRBD1 (5 bases). Looked up from germline, CDR1 is LNHNV and CDR2 is YYDKDF (reference sequence). Trimming stripped 3 bases from V and 2 bases from J, with 12 bases between. CDR3 length: 15 residues. The CDR3 DNA reads as TGTGCCACCAGCAGTGACGGACACTCCACAGATACGCAGTATTTT. Translating it yields CATSSDGHSTDTQYF.

This clonotype came up many times. The rearrangement joins TRBV6-5 to TRBJ2-2; 12 bases fit TRBD2. The CDR3 has 16 residues. The J segment lost 7 bases and the V segment lost 4 bases, leaving 7 bases of the junction unmatched. Germline V gene data show CDR1 as MNHEY and CDR2 as SVGAGI. CDR3 in DNA: TGTGCCAGCAGTTTGGCTAGCGGGAGGGCCAACGGGGAGCTGTTTTTT. Encoded protein: CASSLASGRANGELFF.

Remarks on this clonotype: A much more abundant neighbour one base away suggests this may be a read error. The J gene is TRBJ1-1, the V gene TRBV27; D is unresolved. From germline, CDR1 is MNHEY and CDR2 SMNVEV (reference sequence). V was cut by 6 bases and J by 4 bases, with 15 bases left in between. The CDR3 runs to 14 residues. The DNA for the CDR3 is TGTGCCAGCAGCACAATTGGGGTGAGCACTGAAGCTTTCTTT. The encoded protein is CASSTIGVSTEAFF.

V is TRBV19 and J is TRBJ2-7; D may be TRBD1 (6 bases). The ends were cut back, 8 bases at V and 7 bases at J, with 18 bases in the middle. CDR1 is LNHDA, CDR2 SQIVND, per germline (reference sequence). CDR3 size: 13 residues. CDR3 amino acids: CASRPTGMWEQYF. The CDR3, as DNA: TGTGCCAGTCGGCCCACAGGGATGTGGGAGCAGTACTTC.

A note on this clonotype: This may arise from a read error, as a much more abundant clone is one base away. The rearrangement links TRBV20-1 to TRBJ2-4; maybe TRBD1 (5 bases). The CDR3 is 13 residues long. Germline V gene lookup returns CDR1 DFQATT and CDR2 SNEGSKA (reference sequence). The V gene lost 6 bases and the J gene lost 1 base, with 10 bases spanning the gap. The CDR3: CSAQDTAKNIQYF. The CDR3 DNA is TGCAGTGCCCAGGACACGGCCAAAAACATTCAGTACTTC.

This clonotype was observed many times. The V gene is TRBV9, the J gene TRBJ2-1; D perhaps matches TRBD1 (5 bases). This CDR3 has 15 residues. Trimming removed 4 bases from V and 8 bases from J, with 19 bases in between. Germline V lookup: CDR1 SGDLS, CDR2 YYNGEE. CDR3 residues: CASSPHGGIGDEQFF. For the CDR3, the DNA is TGTGCCAGCAGCCCCCACGGTGGAATAGGGGATGAGCAGTTCTTC.

Many counts were recorded for this clonotype. The chain joins TRBV28 to TRBJ2-1, with 11 nucleotides matching TRBD2. CDR3 length: 14 amino acids. Germline CDR1 and CDR2: MDHEN and SYDVKM. V was clipped by 6 bases and J by 10 bases; unmatched bases: 8. This CDR3 is CASSLGTSGREQFF. The CDR3 DNA reads as TGTGCCAGCAGCCTAGGGACTAGCGGAAGGGAGCAGTTCTTC. The variable domain in full, completed from reference TRBV28 and TRBJ2-1, reads DVKVTQSSRYLVKRTGEKVFLECVQDMDHENMFWYRQDPGLGLRLIYFSYDVKMKEKGDIPEGYSVSREKKERFSLILESASTNQTSMYLCASSLGTSGREQFFGPGTRLTVL.

This clonotype was observed many times. The genes are TRBV20-1 and TRBJ1-5, with D possibly TRBD1 on 6 matching bases. CDR1 and CDR2 (germline): DFQATT, SNEGSKA (reference sequence). Trimming removed 4 bases from V and 3 bases from J, with 10 bases in between. The CDR3 runs 13 residues. The CDR3 loop is CSANRDLNQPQHF. The CDR3 DNA reads TGCAGTGCTAACAGGGACCTCAATCAGCCCCAGCATTTT.

This clonotype showed up just a few times. The chain carries TRBV7-6 and TRBJ2-1, with 10 nucleotides matching TRBD1. The CDR3 consists of 15 residues. V shed 4 bases and J 6 bases; nucleotides not matched to a gene: 6. Germline V gene data show CDR1 as SGHVS and CDR2 as FNYEAQ. The CDR3 protein is CASSSTGTGVNEQFF. The CDR3 DNA is TGTGCCAGCAGCTCGACCGGGACAGGGGTCAATGAGCAGTTCTTC.

This clonotype was detected many times. This rearrangement joins TRBV7-2 to TRBJ2-2; D not certain. Looked up from germline, CDR1 is SGHTA and CDR2 is FQGNSA. The CDR3 loop spans 12 amino acids. Trimming removed 3 bases at V and 6 bases at J, with 5 bases between. CDR3 region: CASSLYAGELFF. CDR3 DNA: TGTGCCAGCAGCTTGTATGCCGGGGAGCTGTTTTTT.

Many counts were recorded for this clonotype. The genes are TRBV7-9 and TRBJ1-5, with 8 bases fitting TRBD1. V shed 8 bases and J 3 bases; nucleotides not matched to a gene: 6. Germline values: CDR1 SEHNR, CDR2 FQNEAQ (reference sequence). CDR3 length equals 14 residues. CDR3 sequence reads: CASAPTGVNQPQHF. The CDR3 DNA is TGTGCCAGCGCCCCGACAGGGGTCAATCAGCCCCAGCATTTT.

The chain combines TRBV15 with TRBJ1-5; D gene uncertain. Germline values: CDR1 LNHNV, CDR2 YYDKDF (reference sequence). V was clipped by 2 bases and J by 0 bases, with 5 bases between them. CDR3 size: 14 residues. The DNA for the CDR3 is TGTGCCACCAGCAGAACAGATAGCAATCAGCCCCAGCATTTT. Protein sequence: CATSRTDSNQPQHF.

This clonotype was found many times. The J gene is TRBJ2-5, the V gene TRBV7-8, with TRBD1 identical over 10 bases. This CDR3 comprises 17 residues. The V gene's germline CDR1 is SGHVS and CDR2 FQNEAQ. The V segment lost 3 bases and the J segment 5 bases; nucleotides outside the gene matches: 12. CDR3 in amino acids: CASSFRSGTGAGETQYF. For the CDR3, the DNA is TGTGCCAGCAGCTTTCGGTCTGGGACAGGGGCGGGGGAGACCCAGTACTTC.

There are many counts of this clonotype. The gene calls are TRBV4-3 and TRBJ2-2; maybe TRBD2 (5 bases). The germline CDR1 and CDR2 sequences are LGHNA and YSLEER. The V end lost 0 bases, the J end lost 5 bases, and 16 bases lay between the germline ends. This CDR3 spans 17 amino acids. The CDR3 DNA follows: TGCGCCAGCAGCCAAGATTATGCGCTAGCTTCGACCGGGGAGCTGTTTTTT. Translating it yields CASSQDYALASTGELFF.

This clonotype was seen repeatedly, ten times or more. The rearrangement uses TRBV25-1 and TRBJ2-7; TRBD2 matches at 11 bases. The germline V gene has CDR1 MGHDK and CDR2 SYGVNS. Losses at the gene ends were 3 bases for V and 1 base for J; bases not matched to a gene: 5. This CDR3 has 16 amino acids. CDR3 DNA: TGTGCCAGCAGTGACTTCGGGACTAGCGGTTCCTACGAGCAGTACTTC. Its translation: CASSDFGTSGSYEQYF.